This is a list of T cell receptor beta chains from one sample in a study of T-cell memory formation after mild COVID-19. TCRdb processed the 5' RACE reads anew with MiXCR; each CDR3 protein has one entry. The sample consists of fewer than 250,000 distinct CDR3 sequences, 8% to 11% of them appearing once. The sequenced sample was PBMCs or a T cell subset sorted from them (not recorded which). These receptors were taken from a man younger than 30 who had mild COVID-19 (a few samples of this study predate the infection). Cell type and time point are not known. Both conserved end residues are part of each CDR3. D genes are given only for firm matches. Rows give clone size only sometimes, using once, few, many, or a class for an expanded clone.

V: TRBV18; size: many; J: TRBJ2-5; D: -; DNA: TGTGCCAGCTCACCGAGCGAAGAGACCCAGTACTTC; CDR3: CASSPSEETQYF
V: TRBV5-1; size: -; J: TRBJ1-3; D: -; DNA: TGCGCCAGCAGTCTCGGGGGCTCCAACTCTGGAAACACCATATATTTT; CDR3: CASSLGGSNSGNTIYF
V: TRBV12-3/TRBV12-4; size: few; J: TRBJ1-1; D: TRBD1; DNA: TGTGCCAGCAGTTTAGGACAGGGATATGAAGCTTTCTTT; CDR3: CASSLGQGYEAFF
V: TRBV7-2; size: few; J: TRBJ2-1; D: -; DNA: TGTGCCAGCAGGGCATCGGGGGAGCAGTTCTTC; CDR3: CASRASGEQFF
V: TRBV7-3; size: few; J: TRBJ2-2; D: -; DNA: TGTGCCAGCAGCTTATATGGCGGGGAGCTGTTTTTT; CDR3: CASSLYGGELFF
V: TRBV7-3; size: few; J: TRBJ2-5; D: TRBD1; DNA: TGTGCCAGCAGCTTATCCGGGACAGGGGGTTGGGAGACCCAGTACTTC; CDR3: CASSLSGTGGWETQYF
V: TRBV20-1; size: -; J: TRBJ2-3; D: TRBD2; DNA: TGCAGTGCCGGAGGACTAGCGGCGTCATTAGGCACAGATACGCAGTATTTT; CDR3: CSAGGLAASLGTDTQYF
V: TRBV29-1; size: many; J: TRBJ2-3; D: TRBD1; DNA: TGCAGCGTTGACGAGCAGGGGGCAGATACGCAGTATTTT; CDR3: CSVDEQGADTQYF
V: TRBV6-5; size: -; J: TRBJ2-3; D: -; DNA: TGTGCCAGCAGTTACAGGGGATTGGGTACAGATACGCAGTATTTT; CDR3: CASSYRGLGTDTQYF
V: TRBV12-3/TRBV12-4; size: many; J: TRBJ1-1; D: -; DNA: TGCGCCAGCAGCTTGGTAGCGGGTGAAGCTTTCTTT; CDR3: CASSLVAGEAFF
V: TRBV12-5; size: few; J: TRBJ2-1; D: -; DNA: TGTGCTAGTGGTATGACAGTCCTTGAGCAGTTCTTC; CDR3: CASGMTVLEQFF
V: TRBV7-3; size: few; J: TRBJ1-6; D: -; DNA: TGTGCCAGCAGCTTAGGTCCGGGCTCGGATTCACCCCTCCACTTT; CDR3: CASSLGPGSDSPLHF
V: TRBV28; size: few; J: TRBJ2-3; D: -; DNA: TGTGCCAGCAAAGACGGGGGCGCGGGCACAGATACGCAGTATTTT; CDR3: CASKDGGAGTDTQYF
V: TRBV27; size: -; J: TRBJ2-7; D: TRBD1; DNA: TGTGCCAGCTCGCGACAGGGAGCGTCCTACGAGCAGTACTTC; CDR3: CASSRQGASYEQYF
V: TRBV24-1; size: few; J: TRBJ2-5; D: -; DNA: TGTGCCACCAGTGACAGGGACGCTGCCGGGGAGACCCAGTACTTC; CDR3: CATSDRDAAGETQYF
V: TRBV5-1; size: few; J: TRBJ1-1; D: -; DNA: TGCGCCAGCAGCTTGGAGGGTAATCTGTCTGAAGCTTTCTTT; CDR3: CASSLEGNLSEAFF
V: TRBV7-2; size: -; J: TRBJ1-2; D: -; DNA: TGTGCCAGCAGCTACCCTGGAGGGTACTATGGCTACACCTTC; CDR3: CASSYPGGYYGYTF
V: TRBV6-2/TRBV6-3; size: -; J: TRBJ1-5; D: -; DNA: TGTGCCAGCAGTGTCCAGGGGAGGGGGAACCAGCCCCAGCATTTT; CDR3: CASSVQGRGNQPQHF
V: TRBV20-1; size: -; J: TRBJ1-2; D: -; DNA: TGCAGTGCCCCGGAGGGTTCTAACTATGGCTACACCTTC; CDR3: CSAPEGSNYGYTF
V: TRBV7-6; size: -; J: TRBJ2-5; D: TRBD2; DNA: TGTGCCAGCAGCATCAATTCGCGGGGGAGCGAAGAGACCCAGTACTTC; CDR3: CASSINSRGSEETQYF
V: TRBV20-1; size: -; J: TRBJ2-3; D: -; DNA: TGCAGTGCTAGTGGGGGGCTAGCAGATACGCAGTATTTT; CDR3: CSASGGLADTQYF
V: TRBV29-1; size: few; J: TRBJ2-1; D: TRBD1; DNA: TGCAGCCTCCTACGTGAGGGGGCGCGGAATGAGCAGTTCTTC; CDR3: CSLLREGARNEQFF
V: TRBV7-9; size: few; J: TRBJ1-6; D: -; DNA: TGTGCCAGCACCGGGGGGTTCTCACCCCTCCACTTT; CDR3: CASTGGFSPLHF
V: TRBV6-5; size: few; J: TRBJ1-2; D: TRBD1; DNA: TGTGCCAGCAGTTACCAACAGGGGTATGGCTACACCTTC; CDR3: CASSYQQGYGYTF
V: TRBV2; size: -; J: TRBJ2-2; D: -; DNA: TGTGCCAGCACCCTGGACACCTACACCGGGGAGCTGTTTTTT; CDR3: CASTLDTYTGELFF
V: TRBV7-9; size: few; J: TRBJ2-4; D: TRBD1; DNA: TGTGCCAGCAGCCCTTGGACAGGGCTAGCCAAAAACATTCAGTACTTC; CDR3: CASSPWTGLAKNIQYF
V: TRBV20-1; size: -; J: TRBJ1-2; D: TRBD1; DNA: TGCAGTGCTCCCGGGACAGCCTATGGCTACACCTTC; CDR3: CSAPGTAYGYTF
V: TRBV4-3; size: -; J: TRBJ1-2; D: -; DNA: TGCGCCAGCAGCCAAGATGGGGTGTATGGCTACACCTTC; CDR3: CASSQDGVYGYTF
V: TRBV18; size: few; J: TRBJ2-2; D: -; DNA: TGTGCCAGCTCACCACCGGCCAGGGCCGCCGGGGAGCTGTTTTTT; CDR3: CASSPPARAAGELFF
V: TRBV29-1; size: -; J: TRBJ1-2; D: TRBD1; DNA: TGCAGCGTTGAAGACCCTTGGACAGGGTATGGCTACACCTTC; CDR3: CSVEDPWTGYGYTF